The clone carrying this TCR beta chain was seen ten or more times. Its antigen remains unknown. These data are taken from a study of T cells in Graves' hyperthyroidism and ophthalmopathy. Study-level points and caveats: Ophthalmopathy cases were set apart from stable hyperthyroidism by a 13 V-J model. Also found in blood were most expanded thyroid clonotypes above 0.001.

Calling Graves' hyperthyroidism stable meant ophthalmopathy did not progress within 18 months. Patients aged 18 to 65 had newly diagnosed hyperthyroidism that had lasted under 2 months. Amplification targeted TCR beta CDR3 regions from RNA transcripts. The TCR CDR3 first-round RT-PCR relied on the HTBI primer set. One entry per CDR3 protein results from TCRdb running MiXCR on the multiplex PCR reads. The sample lists roughly 660,000 distinct CDR3 sequences, 17% occurring once. V lost 1 base and J 7 bases, leaving 10 bases between the germline ends. The CDR3 has 14 amino acids. The sample comprised blood. This chain links TRBV12-3 or TRBV12-4 with TRBJ1-4; D unresolved. The sequence derives from a man in his fifties or sixties with Graves' hyperthyroidism. DNA for the CDR3: TGTGCCAGCAGTTTAGAACGACTCGGTGAAAAACTGTTTTTT. It is translated as CASSLERLGEKLFF.